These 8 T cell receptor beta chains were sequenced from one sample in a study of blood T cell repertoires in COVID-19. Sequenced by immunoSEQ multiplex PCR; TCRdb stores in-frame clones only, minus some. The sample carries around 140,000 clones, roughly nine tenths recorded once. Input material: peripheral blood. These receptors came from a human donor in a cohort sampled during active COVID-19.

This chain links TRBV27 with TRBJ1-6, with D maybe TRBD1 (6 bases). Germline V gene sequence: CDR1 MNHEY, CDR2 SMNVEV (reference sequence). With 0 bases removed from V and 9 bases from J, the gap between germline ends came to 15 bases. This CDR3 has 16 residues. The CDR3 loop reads CASSLSRPRGSSPLHF. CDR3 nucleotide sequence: TGTGCCAGCAGTTTATCGCGCCCCAGGGGTAGTTCACCCCTCCACTTT.

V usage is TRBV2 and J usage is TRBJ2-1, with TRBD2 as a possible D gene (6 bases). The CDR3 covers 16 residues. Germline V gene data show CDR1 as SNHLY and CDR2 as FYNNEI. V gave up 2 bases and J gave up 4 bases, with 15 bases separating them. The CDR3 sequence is CASSEWSRGSYNEQFF. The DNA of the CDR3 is TGTGCCAGCAGTGAATGGTCGCGGGGATCATACAATGAGCAGTTCTTC.

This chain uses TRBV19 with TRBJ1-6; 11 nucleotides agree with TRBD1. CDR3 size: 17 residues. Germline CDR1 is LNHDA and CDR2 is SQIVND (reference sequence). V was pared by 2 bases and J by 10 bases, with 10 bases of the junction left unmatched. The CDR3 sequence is CASSILSGQGVRSPLHF. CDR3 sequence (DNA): TGTGCCAGTAGTATACTTTCGGGACAGGGGGTTCGGTCACCCCTCCACTTT.

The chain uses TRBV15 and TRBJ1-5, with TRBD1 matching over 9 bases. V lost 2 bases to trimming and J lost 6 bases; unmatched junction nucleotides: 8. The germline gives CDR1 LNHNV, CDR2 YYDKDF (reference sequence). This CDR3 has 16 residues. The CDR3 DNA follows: TGTGCCACCAGCAGATTTCCTGGACAGGGGATTCAGCCCCAGCATTTT. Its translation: CATSRFPGQGIQPQHF.

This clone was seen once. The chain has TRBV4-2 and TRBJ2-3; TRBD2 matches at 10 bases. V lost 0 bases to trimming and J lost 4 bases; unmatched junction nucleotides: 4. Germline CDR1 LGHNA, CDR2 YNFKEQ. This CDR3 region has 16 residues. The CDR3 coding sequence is TGTGCCAGCAGCCAAGATCGAGCGGGGGGGGCAGATACGCAGTATTTT. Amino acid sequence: CASSQDRAGGADTQYF.

The CDR3 is CASSLDRGETQYF. CDR3 bases: TGTGCCAGCAGCCTTGACAGGGGGGAGACCCAGTACTTC. The chain employs TRBV5-4 and TRBJ2-5, with 9 bases lining up with TRBD1. J gave up 5 bases and V 4 bases, and 3 bases lay outside the gene matches. The CDR3 loop spans 13 amino acids. Germline V gene lookup returns CDR1 SGHNT and CDR2 YYREEE (reference sequence).

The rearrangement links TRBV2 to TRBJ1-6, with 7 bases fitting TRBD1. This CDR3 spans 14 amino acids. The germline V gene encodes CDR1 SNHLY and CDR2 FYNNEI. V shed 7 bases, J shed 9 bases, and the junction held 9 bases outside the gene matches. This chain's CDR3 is CASKPQGEGSPLHF. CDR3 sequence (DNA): TGTGCCAGCAAACCGCAGGGGGAAGGTTCACCCCTCCACTTT.

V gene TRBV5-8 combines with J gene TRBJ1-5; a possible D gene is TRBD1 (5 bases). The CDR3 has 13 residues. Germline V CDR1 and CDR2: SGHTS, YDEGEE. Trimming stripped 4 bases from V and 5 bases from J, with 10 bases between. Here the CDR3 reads CASSPDSDQPQHF. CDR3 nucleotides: TGTGCCAGCAGCCCCGACAGTGATCAGCCCCAGCATTTT.